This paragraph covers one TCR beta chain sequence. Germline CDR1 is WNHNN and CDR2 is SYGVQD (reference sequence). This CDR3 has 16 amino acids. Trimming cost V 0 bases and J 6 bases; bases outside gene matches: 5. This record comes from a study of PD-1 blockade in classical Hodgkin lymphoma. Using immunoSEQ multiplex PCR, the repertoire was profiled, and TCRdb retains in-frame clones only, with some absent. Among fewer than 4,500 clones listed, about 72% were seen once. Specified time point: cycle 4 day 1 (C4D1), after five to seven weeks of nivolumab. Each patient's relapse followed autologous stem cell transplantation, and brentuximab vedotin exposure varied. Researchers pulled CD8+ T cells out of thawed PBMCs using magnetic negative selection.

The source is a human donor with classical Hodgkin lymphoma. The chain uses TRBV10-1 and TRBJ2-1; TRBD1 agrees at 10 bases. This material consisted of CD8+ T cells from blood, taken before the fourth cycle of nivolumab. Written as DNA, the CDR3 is TGCGCCAGCAGTGAGTCGCGGGACAGGGGATCCAATGAGCAGTTCTTC. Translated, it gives CASSESRDRGSNEQFF.